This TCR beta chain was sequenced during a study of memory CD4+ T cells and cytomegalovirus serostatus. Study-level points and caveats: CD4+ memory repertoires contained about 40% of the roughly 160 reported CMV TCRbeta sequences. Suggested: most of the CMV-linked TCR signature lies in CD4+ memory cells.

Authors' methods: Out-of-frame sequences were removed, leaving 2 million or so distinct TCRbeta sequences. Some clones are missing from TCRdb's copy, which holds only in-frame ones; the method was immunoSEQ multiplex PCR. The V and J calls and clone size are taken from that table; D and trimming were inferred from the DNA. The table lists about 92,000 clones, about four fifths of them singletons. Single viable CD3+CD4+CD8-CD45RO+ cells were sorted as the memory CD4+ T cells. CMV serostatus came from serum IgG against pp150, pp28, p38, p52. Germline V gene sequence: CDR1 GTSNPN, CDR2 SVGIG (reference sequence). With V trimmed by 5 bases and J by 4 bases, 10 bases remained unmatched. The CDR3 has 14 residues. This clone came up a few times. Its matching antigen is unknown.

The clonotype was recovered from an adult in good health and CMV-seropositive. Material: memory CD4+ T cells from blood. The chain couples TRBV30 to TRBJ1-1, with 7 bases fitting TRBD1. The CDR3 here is CAWGVGGKVTEAFF. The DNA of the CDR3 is TGTGCCTGGGGGGTAGGGGGCAAGGTCACTGAAGCTTTCTTT.